The TCR beta chain described here comes from a study of blood T cells in healthy people across ages. The germline V and J ends were trimmed by 3 bases and 8 bases, with 21 bases remaining between them. CDR1 is SGHRS and CDR2 is YFSETQ in the germline V gene. This CDR3 contains 16 residues. Worth noting for this clonotype: What it binds is not known.

PCR was performed a second time for about 6 to 12 cycles using a sample-barcoded 5' primer and a J-beta primer mix. MiXCR, run by TCRdb on the 5' RACE reads, gives a single entry per CDR3 protein. The sample yields over 1,500,000 distinct CDR3 sequences, around 40% seen once. The study, taken as a whole, reports: Both naive CD4+ cell counts and diversity were greater in long-lived donors than in aged donors.

The chain recombines TRBV5-1 with TRBJ2-1; a possible D gene is TRBD1 (6 bases). The sequence derives from a human donor in good health. Sequenced sample: blood. The CDR3 sequence: CASSSPTGYSIYEQFF. The CDR3 DNA reads TGCGCCAGCAGCTCCCCTACAGGGTACTCAATTTATGAGCAGTTCTTC.